This TCR beta chain stems from a study of technical replicates of blood from a handful of donors. Sequenced by immunoSEQ multiplex PCR; TCRdb stores in-frame clones only, minus some. Among more than 65,000 clones listed, approximately 91% were seen once. The CDR3 spans 13 residues. V was clipped by 11 bases and J by 6 bases; unmatched bases: 10. Germline CDR1 is LNHDA and CDR2 is SQIVND (reference sequence). This TCR was recovered from a human donor in good health. The chain couples TRBV19 to TRBJ1-5, with 7 bases aligning to TRBD1. Sequencing was performed on T cells isolated from PBMCs. CDR3 sequence (DNA): TGTGCCTCGACAGGGTTTGAAGGTCAGCCCCAGCATTTT. Amino acids: CASTGFEGQPQHF.